These 7 T cell receptor beta chains were all obtained from the same sample, sequenced in a study of CD8 T cells in ankylosing spondylitis. TCRdb itself ran the 5' RACE reads through MiXCR, one entry per CDR3 protein. The data contain around 150,000 distinct CDR3 sequences, more than 5.5% of them singletons. The sequencing sample was made of blood, either unsorted or a sorted T cell fraction (not recorded which). The origin of the receptors is a female donor with ankylosing spondylitis or in good health (not recorded which).

In this sample, this clonotype turned up many times. The chain is built from TRBV15 and TRBJ1-1, with a tentative D call TRBD1 (5 bases). Germline lookup yields CDR1 LNHNV and CDR2 YYDKDF (reference sequence). This CDR3 spans 16 amino acids. V was cut by 0 bases and J by 7 bases, with 18 bases left in between. The CDR3 DNA follows: TGTGCCACCAGCAGAGATGGGCTACCCTTGGGGGGTGAAGCTTTCTTT. This translates into CATSRDGLPLGGEAFF.

The sample holds a few counts of this clonotype. The chain employs TRBV7-8 and TRBJ2-5, with TRBD2 as a possible D gene (6 bases). V lost 2 bases and J 2 bases, leaving 15 bases between the germline ends. The CDR3 runs 16 residues. From germline, CDR1 is SGHVS and CDR2 FQNEAQ. Here the CDR3 reads CASSLKGTVPQETQYF. The CDR3 DNA is TGTGCCAGCAGCTTAAAGGGGACTGTTCCACAAGAGACCCAGTACTTC.

This chain links TRBV29-1 with TRBJ2-7; D may be TRBD2 (6 bases). The V and J ends lost 8 bases and 3 bases respectively, with 20 bases between them. The CDR3 runs 14 residues. Germline values: CDR1 SQVTM, CDR2 ANQGSEA. The DNA for the CDR3 is TGCAGCATTCGGGGACTGGGGGGATACTACGAGCAGTACTTC. Protein product: CSIRGLGGYYEQYF.

This clonotype was seen a few times. The chain uses TRBV20-1 and TRBJ2-5; 9 nucleotides line up with TRBD2. Germline V gives CDR1 DFQATT, CDR2 SNEGSKA (reference sequence). V lost 3 bases, J lost 2 bases, and 7 bases stayed unmatched. The CDR3 has 15 residues. CDR3 bases: TGCAGTGCTAGTTTAATTAGCGGGGGTCAAGAGACCCAGTACTTC. It specifies CSASLISGGQETQYF.

This clonotype was recorded at least ten times. The chain is built from TRBV3-1 and TRBJ2-1; 12 nucleotides agree with TRBD2. Germline CDR1 is LGHDT and CDR2 is YNNKEL (reference sequence). V was pared by 1 base and J by 0 bases, with 7 bases of the junction left unmatched. CDR3 length: 19 residues. For the CDR3, the DNA is TGTGCCAGCAGCCAAGGGCTAGCGGGGGGGCTAAGCTCCTACAATGAGCAGTTCTTC. It translates to CASSQGLAGGLSSYNEQFF.

In its sample, this clonotype was seen many times. The chain couples TRBV5-1 to TRBJ2-7; possible D gene TRBD1, 6 bases. V lost 5 bases, J lost 4 bases, and 25 bases lay in between. The CDR3 runs 17 residues. Germline values: CDR1 SGHRS, CDR2 YFSETQ. DNA for the CDR3: TGCGCCAGCAGACCTACCTTCTCAGGGGTCCTAAAATACGAGCAGTACTTC. Translation gives CASRPTFSGVLKYEQYF.

Ten or more counts support this clonotype. The chain uses TRBV15 and TRBJ2-2; a weak D match, TRBD1 (6 bases). The CDR3 totals 13 residues. CDR1 and CDR2 from the germline V gene are LNHNV and YYDKDF (reference sequence). V was shortened by 6 bases and J by 1 base, with 6 bases between the two germline ends. This CDR3 reads CATRTGNTGELFF. CDR3 DNA sequence: TGTGCCACCAGGACAGGGAACACCGGGGAGCTGTTTTTT.